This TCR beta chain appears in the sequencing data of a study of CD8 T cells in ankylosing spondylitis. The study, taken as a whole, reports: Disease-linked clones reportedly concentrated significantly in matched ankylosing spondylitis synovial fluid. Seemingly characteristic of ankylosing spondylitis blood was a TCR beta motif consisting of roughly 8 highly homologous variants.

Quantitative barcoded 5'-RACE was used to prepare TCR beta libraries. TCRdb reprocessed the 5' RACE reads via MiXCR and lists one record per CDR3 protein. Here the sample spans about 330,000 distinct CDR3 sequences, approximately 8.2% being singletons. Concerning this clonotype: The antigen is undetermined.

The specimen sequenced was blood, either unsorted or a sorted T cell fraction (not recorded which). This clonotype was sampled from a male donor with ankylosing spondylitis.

In DNA, the CDR3 is TGTGCCAGCAGCGTAGCGGGAGATCTGTACTTC. Amino acid sequence: CASSVAGDLYF. The chain uses TRBV6-1 and TRBJ2-7, with 9 nucleotides matching TRBD2. CDR3 length: 11 amino acids. After removal of 6 bases from V and 12 bases from J, the junction contained 6 bases not matched to a gene. The germline CDR1 and CDR2 sequences are MNHNS and SASEGT.